This TCR beta chain was captured in a study of cytomegalovirus exposure and HLA in healthy donors. The study, taken as a whole, reports: Across donors, presence/absence analyses took sequencing depth to be roughly uniform.

About this clone: Antigen unknown.

PCR primers comprised 60 Vbeta and 13 Jbeta primers. Here immunoSEQ multiplex PCR was the method, and the copy in TCRdb shows in-frame clones only, minus some. The sample records approximately 120,000 clones, about 81% being singletons. Germline CDR1 MGHRA, CDR2 YSYEKL. The CDR3 totals 19 residues. V dropped 4 bases and J dropped 0; count of bases not matched to a gene: 17. Sequencing used PBMCs. This chain links TRBV4-1 with TRBJ1-2; 7 nucleotides agree with TRBD1. This clonotype was obtained from a woman in her 30s in good health and CMV-seronegative. The CDR3 is CASSPILLVEGASNYGYTF. The CDR3 region has the DNA TGCGCCAGCAGCCCAATACTTTTGGTTGAGGGGGCGTCTAACTATGGCTACACCTTC.